The sequence of this T cell receptor beta chain was determined in a study of control samples from healthy donors and cancer patients. After removal of 6 bases from V and 9 bases from J, the junction contained 5 bases not matched to a gene. Germline CDR1 SNHLY, CDR2 FYNNEI. This CDR3 is built from 12 residues. Libraries were prepared by immunoSEQ multiplex PCR; TCRdb keeps only in-frame clonotypes and omits some of them. The sample has 130,000 or so clones; 85% to 90% are singletons. The sequence was collected from a man aged 45 to 65 with head and neck cancer. Sequencing was done on a sample of PBMCs. This sequence joins TRBV2 and TRBJ2-1, with 7 bases that match TRBD1. In nucleotides, the CDR3 is TGTGCCAGCAGGCCCTGGACAGGTGAGCAGTTCTTC. Translation gives CASRPWTGEQFF.